These T cell receptor beta chains were read from a single sample in a study of blood T cells in healthy people across ages. TCRdb independently ran MiXCR on the 5' RACE reads; one entry per CDR3 protein. Of roughly 800,000 distinct CDR3 sequences in the sample, 58% are singletons; the top ten hold approximately 21%. Material: blood. The receptors derive from a man aged 30 to 45 in good health. Both conserved end residues are part of each CDR3. The listing skips clone size in some rows; elsewhere it reads once, few, many or a size class.

TRBJ2-7,many,TRBV20-1,CSAQHGSGGSSYEQYF
TRBJ2-5,many,TRBV19,CASKEGRNGIETQYF
TRBJ2-5,-,TRBV3-1,CASSQDLRGGVETQYF
TRBJ2-1,-,TRBV27,CASSLFGSRGFPNEQFF
TRBJ1-2,once,TRBV18,CASSPGRRGGYTF
TRBJ1-5,-,TRBV15,CATSREPGGGNQPQHF
TRBJ1-1,-,TRBV6-1,CASSGAGTEAFF
TRBJ2-3,-,TRBV20-1,CSARDLGLWDTQYF
TRBJ2-1,few,TRBV7-2,CASRLRLAGAVEQFF
TRBJ2-7,-,TRBV29-1,CSVRAGLDEQYF
TRBJ2-7,-,TRBV20-1,CSARGGFSYEQYF
TRBJ1-5,few,TRBV20-1,CSARDPYARQPQHF
TRBJ1-5,-,TRBV6-2/TRBV6-3,CATNPPNQPQHF
TRBJ1-1,-,TRBV20-1,CSGGITNTEAFF
TRBJ2-7,-,TRBV4-3,CASSQDGNLGAQYF
TRBJ2-3,-,TRBV10-3,CASRPSGDTDTQYF
TRBJ1-1,-,TRBV12-3/TRBV12-4,CASSYRREGNTEAFF
TRBJ2-1,-,TRBV5-1,CASSPTSGRVGEQFF
TRBJ2-7,-,TRBV20-1,CSASPRQESYEQYF
TRBJ2-5,-,TRBV15,CATSSTGWGQYF
TRBJ2-7,few,TRBV5-4,CASSLWPPGSEQYF